A selection of T cell receptor beta chains follows, all from one sample in a study of blood T cell repertoires in COVID-19. Generated by immunoSEQ multiplex PCR, the TCRdb table keeps only in-frame clones and is missing some. The data contain about 150,000 clones, around 90% of them singletons. Sequencing input: PBMCs or T cells enriched from blood (not recorded which). The receptors were gathered from a woman aged 40 to 50 who had been exposed to COVID-19. Both conserved end residues are part of each CDR3. D genes are given only for firm matches. A row's size may be missing; if present it is once, few, many or a size class.

d_call j_call v_call clone_size cdr3_nt cdr3_aa
NA TRBJ1-1 TRBV12-3/TRBV12-4 NA TGTGCCAGCAGTTTGCCGACATTGGCTTTCTTT CASSLPTLAFF
NA TRBJ1-5 TRBV5-1 NA TGCGCCAGCAGCTTGGAAGGAGGCAATCAGCCCCAGCATTTT CASSLEGGNQPQHF
TRBD1 TRBJ1-6 TRBV9 few TGTGCCAGCAGCCCCCGGGGACAGGGTAATTCACCCCTCCACTTT CASSPRGQGNSPLHF
NA TRBJ1-3 TRBV7-6 once TGTGCCAGCAGCCCCGGTCAGGCGGGTGGAAACACCATATATTTT CASSPGQAGGNTIYF
TRBD2 TRBJ2-3 TRBV29-1 NA TGCAGCGTTGAAGATACGGGAGGGCCGGTAGATACGCAGTATTTT CSVEDTGGPVDTQYF
NA TRBJ1-3 TRBV19 NA TGTGCCAGTAGCGATACAGGGAGCGCTGGAAACACCATATATTTT CASSDTGSAGNTIYF
TRBD2 TRBJ2-3 TRBV5-4 NA TGTGCCAGCAGCTTAACTAGCGTAGATACGCAGTATTTT CASSLTSVDTQYF
NA TRBJ1-5 TRBV6-6 few TGTGCCAGCAGTTCCGGGAATCAGCCCCAGCATTTT CASSSGNQPQHF
NA TRBJ1-4 TRBV9 NA TGTGCCAGCAGCGGCCCGGGGGAAAAACTGTTTTTT CASSGPGEKLFF
TRBD1 TRBJ1-6 TRBV5-1 few TGCGCCAGCAGCTCCCCGGACAGGGGTGGATCACCCCTCCACTTT CASSSPDRGGSPLHF
TRBD2 TRBJ2-5 TRBV3-1/TRBV3-2 NA TGTGCCAGCAGCCCCCGGACTAGCGGAAACCTCAACCAGTACTTC CASSPRTSGNLNQYF
TRBD1 TRBJ2-6 TRBV19 few TGTGCCATCGCCGGGACAGGGGGCTCTGGGGCCAACGTCCTGACTTTC CAIAGTGGSGANVLTF
NA TRBJ1-2 TRBV3-1/TRBV3-2 few TGTGCCAGCAGCCAAGTCGTTTACTATGGCTACACCTTC CASSQVVYYGYTF
NA TRBJ2-2 TRBV28 NA TGTGCCAGCAGTTTGGCGGTCCGCGCGAACACCGGGGAGCTGTTTTTT CASSLAVRANTGELFF
NA TRBJ1-1 TRBV7-9 NA TGTGCCAGCAGCTTAGACCAGGGGATGGGGACTGAAGCTTTCTTT CASSLDQGMGTEAFF
TRBD2 TRBJ2-1 TRBV7-2 once TGTGCCAGCAGCTTAGGGAGTTCGGGAGGGAATGAGCAGTTCTTC CASSLGSSGGNEQFF
TRBD2 TRBJ2-2 TRBV7-9 NA TGTGCCATCAGAGGGAGGGGACTGGGCGGGGAGCTGTTTTTT CAIRGRGLGGELFF
TRBD2 TRBJ2-1 TRBV5-1 NA TGCGCCACCCAACCCAGCGGGGGGGCCGCCAATGAGCAGTTCTTC CATQPSGGAANEQFF
NA TRBJ2-2 TRBV28 NA TGTGCCAGCAGTTTGCCTCAGTACACCGGGGAGCTGTTTTTT CASSLPQYTGELFF
TRBD2 TRBJ2-7 TRBV29-1 NA TGCAGCGTCCTGGGAGGGAAGTACTACGAGCAGTACTTC CSVLGGKYYEQYF
TRBD1 TRBJ2-7 TRBV5-6 NA TGTGCCAGCAGCTCACTAATTCTCAGGGACAGGGAGATCTACGAGCAGTACTTC CASSSLILRDREIYEQYF
TRBD1 TRBJ1-1 TRBV10-3 few TGTGCCATCAGTGCCGGGACAGGGGAAGCTTTCTTT CAISAGTGEAFF
TRBD2 TRBJ2-3 TRBV9 NA TGTGCCAGCAGCGCACGACTAGCGGGGGGCACAGATACGCAGTATTTT CASSARLAGGTDTQYF
TRBD1 TRBJ2-2 TRBV5-1 NA TGCGCCAGCACCGGGACAGGGTTTTTGGGCACCGGGGAGCTGTTTTTT CASTGTGFLGTGELFF
TRBD1 TRBJ2-3 TRBV11-2 NA TGTGCCAGCAGAAGGACAGGAATGACTAGCACAGATACGCAGTATTTT CASRRTGMTSTDTQYF
NA TRBJ1-1 TRBV25-1 NA TGTGCCAGTACGGGGGGGATGAACACTGAAGCTTTCTTT CASTGGMNTEAFF
NA TRBJ1-3 TRBV4-2 NA TGTGCCAGCAGCCAAGACAGGGGAAACACCATATATTTT CASSQDRGNTIYF
TRBD1 TRBJ1-1 TRBV6-6 NA TGTGCCAGCAGTTTACAACAGGGGGCAATCACTGAAGCTTTCTTT CASSLQQGAITEAFF
TRBD2 TRBJ2-2 TRBV10-3 few TGTGCCATCGGGTCGGGACTAGCGGGAGCCACCGGGGAGCTGTTTTTT CAIGSGLAGATGELFF
NA TRBJ1-1 TRBV5-1 NA TGCGCCAGCAGCTTGTTCACGGACAAGGGTGAAGCTTTCTTT CASSLFTDKGEAFF
TRBD1 TRBJ1-2 TRBV9 few TGTGCCAGCAGCGCGAACAGGGGAGACTATGGCTACACCTTC CASSANRGDYGYTF
TRBD1 TRBJ1-1 TRBV12-3/TRBV12-4 few TGTGCCAGCAGTGGGACAGTGAACACTGAAGCTTTCTTT CASSGTVNTEAFF
TRBD1 TRBJ2-2 TRBV5-6 NA TGTGCCAGCAGCTCCATGGACAGGACGAACACCGGGGAGCTGTTTTTT CASSSMDRTNTGELFF
TRBD1 TRBJ1-5 TRBV6-6 NA TGTGCCAGCAGCCGAAGACCGGGACAGGGGGCGAATCAGCCCCAGCATTTT CASSRRPGQGANQPQHF
NA TRBJ1-5 TRBV19 few TGTGCCAGTAGTGGGGACATTTACAAGCCCCAGCATTTT CASSGDIYKPQHF
NA TRBJ1-2 TRBV6-5 NA TGTGCCAGCAACCAGGGGAGCCTCCACTATGGCTACACCTTC CASNQGSLHYGYTF
NA TRBJ1-1 TRBV9 few TGTGCCAGCAGCGTTGGACAGCAGAACACTGAAGCTTTCTTT CASSVGQQNTEAFF